This TCR beta chain was sequenced during a study of blood T cell repertoires in COVID-19. The protocol was immunoSEQ multiplex PCR, while the TCRdb copy is restricted to in-frame clones and leaves out a portion. Here the sample spans approximately 150,000 clones, about 90% being singletons. This TCR derives from a man older than 75 with acute or convalescent COVID-19. Sample: peripheral blood.

CDR3 loop: CASRATSSSYNEQFF. The CDR3 DNA reads TGTGCCAGCAGAGCGACCTCCAGCTCCTACAATGAGCAGTTCTTC. J is TRBJ2-1 and V is TRBV6-4; D is ambiguous. V was clipped by 6 bases and J by 0 bases, with 12 bases between them. This CDR3 is 15 amino acids long. Looked up from germline, CDR1 is MRHNA and CDR2 is SNTAGT.